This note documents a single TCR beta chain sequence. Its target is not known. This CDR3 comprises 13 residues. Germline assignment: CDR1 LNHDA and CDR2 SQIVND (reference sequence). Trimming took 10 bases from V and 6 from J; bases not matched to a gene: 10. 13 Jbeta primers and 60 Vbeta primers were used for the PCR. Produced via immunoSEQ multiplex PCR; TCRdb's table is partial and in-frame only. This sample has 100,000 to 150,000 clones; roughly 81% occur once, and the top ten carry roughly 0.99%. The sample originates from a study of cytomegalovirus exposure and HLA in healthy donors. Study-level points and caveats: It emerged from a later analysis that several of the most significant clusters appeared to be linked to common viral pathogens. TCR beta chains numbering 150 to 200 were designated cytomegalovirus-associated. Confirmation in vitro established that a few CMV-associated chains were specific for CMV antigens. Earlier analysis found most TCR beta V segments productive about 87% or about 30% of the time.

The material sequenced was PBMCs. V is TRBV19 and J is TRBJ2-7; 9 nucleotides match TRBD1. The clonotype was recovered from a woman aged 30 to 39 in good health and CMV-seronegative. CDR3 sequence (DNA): TGTGCCACCCTCGCCGGGACAGGGAGCGAGCAGTACTTC. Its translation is CATLAGTGSEQYF. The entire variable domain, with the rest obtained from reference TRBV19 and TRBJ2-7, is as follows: DGGITQSPKYLFRKEGQNVTLSCEQNLNHDAMYWYRQDPGQGLRLIYYSQIVNDFQKGDIAEGYSVSREKKESFPLTVTSAQKNPTAFYLCATLAGTGSEQYFGPGTRLTVT.